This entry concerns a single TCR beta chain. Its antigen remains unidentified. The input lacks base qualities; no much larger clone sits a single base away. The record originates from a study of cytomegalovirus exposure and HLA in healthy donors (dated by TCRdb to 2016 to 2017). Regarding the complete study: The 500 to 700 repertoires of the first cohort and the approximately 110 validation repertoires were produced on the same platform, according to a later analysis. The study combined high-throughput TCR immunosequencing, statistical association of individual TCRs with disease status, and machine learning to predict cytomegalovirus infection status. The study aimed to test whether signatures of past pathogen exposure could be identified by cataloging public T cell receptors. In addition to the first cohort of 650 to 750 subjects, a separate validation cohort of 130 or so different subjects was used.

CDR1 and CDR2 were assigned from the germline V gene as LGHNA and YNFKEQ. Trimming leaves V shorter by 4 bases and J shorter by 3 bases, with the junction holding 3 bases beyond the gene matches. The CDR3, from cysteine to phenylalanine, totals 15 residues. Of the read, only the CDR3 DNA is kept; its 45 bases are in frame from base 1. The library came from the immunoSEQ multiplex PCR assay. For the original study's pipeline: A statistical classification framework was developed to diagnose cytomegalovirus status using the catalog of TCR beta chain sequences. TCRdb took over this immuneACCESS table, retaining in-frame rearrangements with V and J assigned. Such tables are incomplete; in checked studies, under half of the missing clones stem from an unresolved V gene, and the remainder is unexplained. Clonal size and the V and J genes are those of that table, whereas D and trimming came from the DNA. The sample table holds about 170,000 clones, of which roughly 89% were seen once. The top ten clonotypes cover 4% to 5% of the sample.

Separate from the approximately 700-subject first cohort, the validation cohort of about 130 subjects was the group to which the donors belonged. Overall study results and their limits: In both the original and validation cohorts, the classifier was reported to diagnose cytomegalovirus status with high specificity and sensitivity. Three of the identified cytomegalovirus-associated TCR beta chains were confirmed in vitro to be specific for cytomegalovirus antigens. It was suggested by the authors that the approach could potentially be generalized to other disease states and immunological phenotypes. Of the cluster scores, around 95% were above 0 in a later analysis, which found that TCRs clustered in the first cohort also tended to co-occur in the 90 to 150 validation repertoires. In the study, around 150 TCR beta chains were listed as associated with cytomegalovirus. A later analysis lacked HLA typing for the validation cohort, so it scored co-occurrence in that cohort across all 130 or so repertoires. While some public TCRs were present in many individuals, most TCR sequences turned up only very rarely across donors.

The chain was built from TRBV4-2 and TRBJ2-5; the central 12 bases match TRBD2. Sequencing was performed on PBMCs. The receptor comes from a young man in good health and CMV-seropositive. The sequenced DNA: TGTGCCAGCAGCCTAAGACTAGCGGGAGAAGAGACCCAGTACTTC. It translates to CASSLRLAGEETQYF.